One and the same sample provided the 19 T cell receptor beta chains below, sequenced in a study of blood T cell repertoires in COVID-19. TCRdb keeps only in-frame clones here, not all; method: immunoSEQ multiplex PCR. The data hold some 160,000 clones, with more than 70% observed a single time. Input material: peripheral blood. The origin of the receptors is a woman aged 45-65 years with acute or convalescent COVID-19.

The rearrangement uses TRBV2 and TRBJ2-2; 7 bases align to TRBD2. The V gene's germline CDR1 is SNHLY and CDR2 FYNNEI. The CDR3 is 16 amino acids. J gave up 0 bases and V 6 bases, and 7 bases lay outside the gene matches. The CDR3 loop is CASSTPGGPNTGELFF. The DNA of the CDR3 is TGTGCCAGCAGCACCCCGGGGGGACCGAACACCGGGGAGCTGTTTTTT.

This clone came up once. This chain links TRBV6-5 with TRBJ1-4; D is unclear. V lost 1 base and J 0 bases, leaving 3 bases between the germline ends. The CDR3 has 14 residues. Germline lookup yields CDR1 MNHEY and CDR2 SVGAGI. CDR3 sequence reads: CASSYLATNEKLFF. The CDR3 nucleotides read TGTGCCAGCAGTTACTTAGCAACTAATGAAAAACTGTTTTTT.

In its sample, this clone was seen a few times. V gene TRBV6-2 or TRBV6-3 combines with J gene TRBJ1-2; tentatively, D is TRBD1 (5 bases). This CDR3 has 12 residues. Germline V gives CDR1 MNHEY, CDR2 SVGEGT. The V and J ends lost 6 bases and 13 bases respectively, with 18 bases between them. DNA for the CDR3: TGTGCCAGCAGCCATCAGGGTAGCGGTACCACCTTC. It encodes CASSHQGSGTTF.

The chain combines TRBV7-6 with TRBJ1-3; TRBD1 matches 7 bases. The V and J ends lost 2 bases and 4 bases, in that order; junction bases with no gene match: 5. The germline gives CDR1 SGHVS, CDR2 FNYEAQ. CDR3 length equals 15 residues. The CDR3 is CASSLNPGQGNTIYF. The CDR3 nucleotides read TGTGCCAGCAGCTTAAACCCGGGACAGGGAAACACCATATATTTT.

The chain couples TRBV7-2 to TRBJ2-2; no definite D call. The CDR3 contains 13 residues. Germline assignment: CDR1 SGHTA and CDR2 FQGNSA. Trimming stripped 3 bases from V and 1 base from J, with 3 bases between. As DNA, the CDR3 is TGTGCCAGCAGCTTCAAGAACACCGGGGAGCTGTTTTTT. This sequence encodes CASSFKNTGELFF.

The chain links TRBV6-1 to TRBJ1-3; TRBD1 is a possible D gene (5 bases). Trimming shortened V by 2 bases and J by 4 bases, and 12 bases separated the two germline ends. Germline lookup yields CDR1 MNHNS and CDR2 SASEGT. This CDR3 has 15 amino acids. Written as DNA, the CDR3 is TGTGCCAGCAGTGAACTCGGGGGTTTCGGAAACACCATATATTTT. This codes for CASSELGGFGNTIYF.

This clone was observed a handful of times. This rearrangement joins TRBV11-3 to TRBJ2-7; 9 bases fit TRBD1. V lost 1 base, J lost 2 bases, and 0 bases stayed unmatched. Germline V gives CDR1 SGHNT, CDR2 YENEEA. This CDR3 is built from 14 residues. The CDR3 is CASSLGQGAYEQYF. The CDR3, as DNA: TGTGCCAGCAGCTTAGGACAGGGGGCCTACGAGCAGTACTTC.

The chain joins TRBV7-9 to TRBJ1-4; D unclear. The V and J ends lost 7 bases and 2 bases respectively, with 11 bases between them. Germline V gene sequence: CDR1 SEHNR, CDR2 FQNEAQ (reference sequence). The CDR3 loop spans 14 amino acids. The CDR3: CASMRVRTNEKLFF. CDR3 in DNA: TGTGCCAGCATGAGGGTCAGGACTAATGAAAAACTGTTTTTT.

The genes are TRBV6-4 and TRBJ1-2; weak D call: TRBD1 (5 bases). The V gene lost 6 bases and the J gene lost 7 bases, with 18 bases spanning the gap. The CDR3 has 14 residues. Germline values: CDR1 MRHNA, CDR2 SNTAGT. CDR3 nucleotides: TGTGCCAGCAGCGCATCCGGGACTTACAGTGGCTACACCTTC. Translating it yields CASSASGTYSGYTF.

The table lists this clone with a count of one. The CDR3 bases are TGCGCCAGCAGCCAAGATTATCGGGGATACTCTGGAAACACCATATATTTT. The encoded protein is CASSQDYRGYSGNTIYF. This chain connects TRBV4-3 to TRBJ1-3; no clear D. The CDR3 is 17 residues long. V lost 0 bases and J lost 0, with 12 bases in between. The V gene's germline CDR1 is LGHNA and CDR2 YSLEER.

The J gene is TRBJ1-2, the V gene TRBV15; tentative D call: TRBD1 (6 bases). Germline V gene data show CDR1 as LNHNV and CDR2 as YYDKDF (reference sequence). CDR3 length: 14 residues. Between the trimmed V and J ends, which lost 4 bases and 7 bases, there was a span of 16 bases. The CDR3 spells CATSTADRGAGYTF. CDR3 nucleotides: TGTGCCACCAGCACCGCTGATCGGGGGGCTGGCTACACCTTC.

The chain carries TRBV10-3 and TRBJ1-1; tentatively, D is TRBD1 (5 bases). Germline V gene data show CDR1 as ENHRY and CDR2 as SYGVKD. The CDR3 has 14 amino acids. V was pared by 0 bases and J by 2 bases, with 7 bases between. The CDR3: CAISESTDNTEAFF. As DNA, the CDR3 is TGTGCCATCAGTGAGTCGACAGATAACACTGAAGCTTTCTTT.

Here the CDR3 DNA reads TGTGCCAGCAGCGTCGACAGTTATACGAACACTGAAGCTTTCTTT. Protein sequence: CASSVDSYTNTEAFF. J is TRBJ1-1 and V is TRBV9, with a possible D match to TRBD1 (5 bases). This CDR3 region has 15 residues. The V gene's germline CDR1 is SGDLS and CDR2 YYNGEE. The V end lost 2 bases, the J end lost 1 base, and 12 bases lay between the germline ends.

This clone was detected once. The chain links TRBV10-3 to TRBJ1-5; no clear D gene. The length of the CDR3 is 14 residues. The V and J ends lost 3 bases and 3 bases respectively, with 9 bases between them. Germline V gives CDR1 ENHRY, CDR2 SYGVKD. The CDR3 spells CAISELDSNQPQHF. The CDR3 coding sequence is TGTGCCATCAGTGAATTGGACTCCAATCAGCCCCAGCATTTT.

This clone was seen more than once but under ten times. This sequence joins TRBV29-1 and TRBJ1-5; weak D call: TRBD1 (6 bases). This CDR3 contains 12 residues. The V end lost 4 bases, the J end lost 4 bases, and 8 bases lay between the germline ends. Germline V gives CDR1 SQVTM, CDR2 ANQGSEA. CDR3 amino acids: CSVAQGNQPQHF. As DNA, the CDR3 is TGCAGCGTTGCCCAGGGGAATCAGCCCCAGCATTTT. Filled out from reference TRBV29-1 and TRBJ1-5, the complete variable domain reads SAVISQKPSRDICQRGTSLTIQCQVDSQVTMMFWYRQQPGQSLTLIATANQGSEATYESGFVIDKFPISRPNLTFSTLTVSNMSPEDSSIYLCSVAQGNQPQHFGDGTRLSIL.

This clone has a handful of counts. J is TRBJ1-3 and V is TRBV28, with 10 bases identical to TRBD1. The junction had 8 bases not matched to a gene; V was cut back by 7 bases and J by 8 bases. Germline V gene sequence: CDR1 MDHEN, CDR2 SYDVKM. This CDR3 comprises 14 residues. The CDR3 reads CASNGGQGGYTIYF. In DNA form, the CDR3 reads TGTGCCAGCAATGGAGGACAGGGGGGATACACCATATATTTT.

The CDR3 DNA follows: TGTGCCAGCAGCAAGGAGGGGAACACTGAAGCTTTCTTT. It specifies CASSKEGNTEAFF. The J gene is TRBJ1-1, the V gene TRBV7-3; D ambiguous. CDR3 size: 13 residues. Germline CDR1 and CDR2: SGHTA and FQGTGA. V was shortened by 5 bases and J by 1 base, with 8 bases between the two germline ends. Complete variable domain (other parts from reference TRBV7-3 and TRBJ1-1): GAGVSQTPSNKVTEKGKYVELRCDPISGHTALYWYRQSLGQGPEFLIYFQGTGAADDSGLPNDRFFAVRPEGSVSTLKIQRTERGDSAVYLCASSKEGNTEAFFGQGTRLTVV.

The CDR3: CASSWTGDRSGNTIYF. In nucleotides, the CDR3 is TGTGCCAGCAGTTGGACAGGGGACAGATCTGGAAACACCATATATTTT. The genes are TRBV6-5 and TRBJ1-3; 9 bases match TRBD1. This CDR3 contains 16 residues. With 4 bases clipped from V and 1 base from J, the junction kept 5 bases outside the gene matches. Germline assignment: CDR1 MNHEY and CDR2 SVGAGI.

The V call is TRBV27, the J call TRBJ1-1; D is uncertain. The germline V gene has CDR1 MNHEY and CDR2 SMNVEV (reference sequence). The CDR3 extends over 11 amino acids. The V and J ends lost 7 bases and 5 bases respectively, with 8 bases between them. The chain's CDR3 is CASIWRTEAFF. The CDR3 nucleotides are TGTGCCAGCATTTGGAGGACTGAAGCTTTCTTT.